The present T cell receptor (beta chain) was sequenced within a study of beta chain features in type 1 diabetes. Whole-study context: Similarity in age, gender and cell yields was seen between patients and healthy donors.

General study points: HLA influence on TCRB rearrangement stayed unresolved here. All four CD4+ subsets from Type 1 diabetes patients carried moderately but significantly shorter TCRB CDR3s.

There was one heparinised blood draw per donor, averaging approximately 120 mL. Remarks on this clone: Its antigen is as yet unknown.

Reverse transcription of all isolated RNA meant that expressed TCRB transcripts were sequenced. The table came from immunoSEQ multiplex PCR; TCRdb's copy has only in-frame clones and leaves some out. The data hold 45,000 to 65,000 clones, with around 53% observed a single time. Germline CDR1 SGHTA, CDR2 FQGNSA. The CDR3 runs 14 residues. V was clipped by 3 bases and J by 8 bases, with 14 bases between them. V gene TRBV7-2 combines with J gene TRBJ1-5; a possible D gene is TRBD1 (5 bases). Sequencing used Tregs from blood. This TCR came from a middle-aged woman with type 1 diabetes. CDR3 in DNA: TGTGCCAGCAGCTTGGCCGGGACTCCCAAGCCCCAGCATTTT. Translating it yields CASSLAGTPKPQHF.